A selection of T cell receptor beta chains follows, all from one sample in a study of human T cells and chemical hapten exposure. MiXCR was run by TCRdb on the RACE reads, yielding one entry per CDR3 protein. The sample has around 340,000 distinct CDR3 sequences, roughly 6.9% seen once. This specimen was whole blood, taken in connection with sensitization to the hapten diphenylcyclopropenone (DPC). Receptors originate from a woman aged 18-29 years with alopecia areata. Some clones in this sample may be carry-over from other donors' samples. The CDR3 runs from the conserved cysteine through the conserved F or W. Each record gives: clone size, D gene, V gene, J gene, CDR3 protein, CDR3 DNA. The D gene is left open where the match is weak. Not every row has a clone size; where given, it reads once, few, many or a size class.

clone size: many
D gene: -
V gene: TRBV7-9
J gene: TRBJ1-1
CDR3 protein: CASGRNTEAFF
CDR3 DNA: TGTGCCAGCGGGCGAAACACTGAAGCTTTCTTT

clone size: -
D gene: TRBD1
V gene: TRBV18
J gene: TRBJ1-2
CDR3 protein: CASSGGQAYGYTF
CDR3 DNA: TGTGCCAGCTCGGGCGGACAGGCCTATGGCTACACCTTC

clone size: -
D gene: TRBD1
V gene: TRBV29-1
J gene: TRBJ1-2
CDR3 protein: CSVGTGGAGTF
CDR3 DNA: TGCAGCGTTGGGACAGGGGGCGCGGGCACCTTC

clone size: few
D gene: TRBD2
V gene: TRBV6-5
J gene: TRBJ2-4
CDR3 protein: CASSCENSGGLDKNIQYF
CDR3 DNA: TGTGCCAGCAGTTGCGAGAATAGCGGGGGGTTGGACAAAAACATTCAGTACTTC

clone size: many
D gene: -
V gene: TRBV4-3
J gene: TRBJ2-3
CDR3 protein: CASSQLASDTQYF
CDR3 DNA: TGCGCCAGCAGCCAGCTCGCGTCAGATACGCAGTATTTT

clone size: few
D gene: -
V gene: TRBV6-2/TRBV6-3
J gene: TRBJ2-3
CDR3 protein: CASTREEGFTDTQYF
CDR3 DNA: TGTGCTAGCACTAGAGAAGAGGGGTTCACAGATACGCAGTATTTT

clone size: few
D gene: -
V gene: TRBV5-8
J gene: TRBJ2-3
CDR3 protein: CASATRGRLGGLPTDTQYF
CDR3 DNA: TGTGCCAGCGCCACACGCGGTCGGTTGGGGGGGCTTCCCACAGATACGCAGTATTTT

clone size: few
D gene: TRBD1
V gene: TRBV12-3/TRBV12-4
J gene: TRBJ2-3
CDR3 protein: CASSPGTVPTDTQYF
CDR3 DNA: TGTGCCAGCAGCCCCGGGACAGTCCCCACAGATACGCAGTATTTT

clone size: few
D gene: -
V gene: TRBV12-3/TRBV12-4
J gene: TRBJ1-5
CDR3 protein: CASSLTKINQPQQF
CDR3 DNA: TGTGCCAGCAGTTTGACAAAGATTAATCAGCCCCAGCAATTT

clone size: few
D gene: -
V gene: TRBV7-9
J gene: TRBJ1-6
CDR3 protein: CASSLVEGLNSPLHF
CDR3 DNA: TGTGCCAGCAGCTTAGTCGAGGGGCTCAATTCACCCCTCCACTTT

clone size: few
D gene: -
V gene: TRBV9
J gene: TRBJ2-6
CDR3 protein: CASSRGRSSGANVLTF
CDR3 DNA: TGTGCCAGCAGCCGCGGACGGTCCTCTGGGGCCAACGTCCTGACTTTC

clone size: once
D gene: -
V gene: TRBV7-2
J gene: TRBJ1-2
CDR3 protein: CASSPYRQDLYGYTF
CDR3 DNA: TGTGCCAGCAGCCCCTATCGACAGGATCTCTATGGCTACACCTTC

clone size: many
D gene: -
V gene: TRBV7-2
J gene: TRBJ1-4
CDR3 protein: CASSLAQEKLFF
CDR3 DNA: TGTGCCAGCAGCTTAGCGCAGGAAAAACTGTTTTTT

clone size: many
D gene: -
V gene: TRBV19
J gene: TRBJ2-2
CDR3 protein: CASSIHRDPGGGELFF
CDR3 DNA: TGTGCCAGTAGTATTCACCGGGACCCCGGAGGCGGGGAGCTGTTTTTT

clone size: many
D gene: -
V gene: TRBV4-2
J gene: TRBJ2-1
CDR3 protein: CASSQEGREPYNEQFF
CDR3 DNA: TGTGCCAGCAGCCAAGAAGGCCGGGAGCCCTACAATGAGCAGTTCTTC

clone size: -
D gene: -
V gene: TRBV5-6
J gene: TRBJ1-4
CDR3 protein: CASSLVASEKLFF
CDR3 DNA: TGTGCCAGCAGCTTGGTGGCGAGTGAAAAACTGTTTTTT

clone size: -
D gene: -
V gene: TRBV4-3
J gene: TRBJ1-2
CDR3 protein: CASSQDLQLPNYGYTF
CDR3 DNA: TGCGCCAGCAGCCAAGATTTACAGCTCCCTAACTATGGCTACACCTTC

clone size: -
D gene: TRBD1
V gene: TRBV19
J gene: TRBJ2-1
CDR3 protein: CASSMRGQASYNEQFF
CDR3 DNA: TGTGCCAGTAGTATGAGGGGGCAGGCGTCCTACAATGAGCAGTTCTTC

clone size: -
D gene: -
V gene: TRBV5-1
J gene: TRBJ1-5
CDR3 protein: CASSLAAGINQPQHF
CDR3 DNA: TGCGCCAGCAGCTTGGCAGCGGGCATTAATCAGCCCCAGCATTTT

clone size: many
D gene: -
V gene: TRBV6-5
J gene: TRBJ1-1
CDR3 protein: CASSRGTNTEAFF
CDR3 DNA: TGTGCCAGCAGTAGGGGAACTAACACTGAAGCTTTCTTT

clone size: few
D gene: TRBD2
V gene: TRBV9
J gene: TRBJ2-5
CDR3 protein: CASSVGLAGRSETQYF
CDR3 DNA: TGTGCCAGCAGCGTGGGACTAGCGGGGAGATCGGAGACCCAGTACTTC

clone size: -
D gene: TRBD2
V gene: TRBV6-4
J gene: TRBJ2-3
CDR3 protein: CASSYSGEITDTQYF
CDR3 DNA: TGTGCCAGCAGCTATAGCGGGGAGATCACAGATACGCAGTATTTT

clone size: few
D gene: TRBD1
V gene: TRBV6-2/TRBV6-3
J gene: TRBJ1-6
CDR3 protein: CASSSLGQAKTYNSPLHF
CDR3 DNA: TGTGCCAGCAGTTCTCTTGGACAGGCCAAAACCTATAATTCACCCCTCCACTTT

clone size: many
D gene: -
V gene: TRBV7-8
J gene: TRBJ2-1
CDR3 protein: CASSERQDPFYNEQFF
CDR3 DNA: TGTGCCAGCAGCGAACGACAGGACCCCTTTTACAATGAGCAGTTCTTC

clone size: -
D gene: -
V gene: TRBV13
J gene: TRBJ1-2
CDR3 protein: CASSSPYTGYTF
CDR3 DNA: TGTGCCAGCAGCTCCCCTTACACGGGCTACACCTTC

clone size: few
D gene: TRBD1
V gene: TRBV7-9
J gene: TRBJ2-1
CDR3 protein: CASSLALRGSYNEQFF
CDR3 DNA: TGTGCCAGCAGCTTAGCCCTCAGGGGGTCCTACAATGAGCAGTTCTTC

clone size: many
D gene: TRBD2
V gene: TRBV27
J gene: TRBJ2-6
CDR3 protein: CASKEAGRPPGANVLTF
CDR3 DNA: TGTGCCAGCAAAGAAGCGGGGAGGCCCCCTGGGGCCAACGTCCTGACTTTC

clone size: many
D gene: TRBD1
V gene: TRBV20-1
J gene: TRBJ2-3
CDR3 protein: CSARDLVTGRDTQYF
CDR3 DNA: TGCAGTGCTAGAGATTTGGTGACAGGGCGAGATACGCAGTATTTT

clone size: few
D gene: -
V gene: TRBV18
J gene: TRBJ1-1
CDR3 protein: CASSPGGLEAFF
CDR3 DNA: TGTGCCAGCTCCCCGGGGGGCCTCGAAGCTTTCTTT

clone size: few
D gene: -
V gene: TRBV5-4
J gene: TRBJ1-6
CDR3 protein: CASSFKQGNSPLHF
CDR3 DNA: TGTGCCAGCAGCTTTAAACAGGGAAATTCACCCCTCCACTTT

clone size: -
D gene: TRBD2
V gene: TRBV4-1
J gene: TRBJ2-1
CDR3 protein: CASSQDPLAGGPRNKQFF
CDR3 DNA: TGCGCCAGCAGCCAAGACCCCCTAGCGGGGGGGCCCCGCAATAAGCAGTTCTTC

clone size: few
D gene: -
V gene: TRBV2
J gene: TRBJ2-7
CDR3 protein: CASTDRTHEQYF
CDR3 DNA: TGTGCCAGCACTGACAGGACCCACGAGCAGTACTTC

clone size: -
D gene: -
V gene: TRBV5-1
J gene: TRBJ1-1
CDR3 protein: CASSQGHQNTEAFF
CDR3 DNA: TGCGCCAGCAGCCAGGGACACCAGAACACTGAAGCTTTCTTT

clone size: many
D gene: TRBD2
V gene: TRBV12-3/TRBV12-4
J gene: TRBJ2-1
CDR3 protein: CASSPLSGGAGEQFF
CDR3 DNA: TGTGCCAGCAGTCCCCTTAGCGGGGGGGCTGGTGAGCAGTTCTTC

clone size: many
D gene: -
V gene: TRBV18
J gene: TRBJ2-1
CDR3 protein: CASSPGFGEQFF
CDR3 DNA: TGTGCCAGCTCACCGGGATTTGGCGAGCAGTTCTTC

clone size: few
D gene: TRBD2
V gene: TRBV18
J gene: TRBJ2-3
CDR3 protein: CASSPTSGHLPDTQYF
CDR3 DNA: TGTGCCAGCTCACCTACTAGCGGGCATCTTCCAGATACGCAGTATTTT

clone size: few
D gene: -
V gene: TRBV10-3
J gene: TRBJ2-7
CDR3 protein: CAPPNGTYEQYF
CDR3 DNA: TGTGCCCCACCGAACGGTACCTACGAGCAGTACTTC

clone size: few
D gene: TRBD1
V gene: TRBV2
J gene: TRBJ2-5
CDR3 protein: CASISGTGVETQYF
CDR3 DNA: TGTGCCAGCATTTCCGGGACAGGGGTAGAGACCCAGTACTTC

clone size: few
D gene: -
V gene: TRBV20-1
J gene: TRBJ1-2
CDR3 protein: CSATGHPGNYGYTF
CDR3 DNA: TGCAGTGCGACGGGACACCCGGGGAACTATGGCTACACCTTC

clone size: -
D gene: -
V gene: TRBV4-2
J gene: TRBJ2-2
CDR3 protein: CASSRPTVGPDTGELFF
CDR3 DNA: TGTGCCAGCAGCCGCCCCACGGTGGGGCCGGACACCGGGGAGCTGTTTTTT

clone size: -
D gene: -
V gene: TRBV7-8
J gene: TRBJ1-2
CDR3 protein: CASRRSAGRANYGYTF
CDR3 DNA: TGTGCCAGCAGGCGGTCCGCAGGGAGAGCTAACTATGGCTACACCTTC

clone size: -
D gene: -
V gene: TRBV20-1
J gene: TRBJ2-7
CDR3 protein: CSANLIYEQYF
CDR3 DNA: TGCAGTGCTAATCTGATTTACGAGCAGTACTTC

clone size: many
D gene: TRBD1
V gene: TRBV28
J gene: TRBJ1-1
CDR3 protein: CASSSPGTGDTEAFF
CDR3 DNA: TGTGCCAGCAGTTCCCCCGGGACAGGGGACACTGAAGCTTTCTTT

clone size: -
D gene: -
V gene: TRBV4-3
J gene: TRBJ1-1
CDR3 protein: CASSQVGSLRAEAFF
CDR3 DNA: TGCGCCAGCAGCCAAGTGGGCAGCCTTAGAGCTGAAGCTTTCTTT

clone size: -
D gene: TRBD1
V gene: TRBV7-9
J gene: TRBJ1-1
CDR3 protein: CASSRQGKKTGNTEAFF
CDR3 DNA: TGTGCCAGCAGCCGACAGGGGAAAAAGACAGGCAACACTGAAGCTTTCTTT

clone size: few
D gene: TRBD1
V gene: TRBV9
J gene: TRBJ2-7
CDR3 protein: CASSVSGTGTYEQYF
CDR3 DNA: TGTGCCAGCAGCGTGTCCGGGACAGGGACCTACGAGCAGTACTTC

clone size: many
D gene: -
V gene: TRBV6-1
J gene: TRBJ1-1
CDR3 protein: CASRKTPSWKAFF
CDR3 DNA: TGTGCCAGCAGAAAGACACCATCATGGAAAGCTTTCTTT